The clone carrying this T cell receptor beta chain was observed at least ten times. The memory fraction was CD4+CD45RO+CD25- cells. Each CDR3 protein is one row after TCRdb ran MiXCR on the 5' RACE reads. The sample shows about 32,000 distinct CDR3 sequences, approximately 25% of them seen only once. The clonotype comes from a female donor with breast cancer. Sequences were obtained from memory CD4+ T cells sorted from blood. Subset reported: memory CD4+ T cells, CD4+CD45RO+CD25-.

In DNA, the CDR3 is TGCAGTGCTAGAGACCCGGGGACGCACTCCTACGAGCAGTACTTC. It yields the protein CSARDPGTHSYEQYF. This sequence joins TRBV20-1 and TRBJ2-7, with D tentatively TRBD1 or TRBD2 (5 bases each). CDR1 is DFQATT, CDR2 SNEGSKA, per germline (reference sequence). This CDR3 has 15 amino acids. V was cut by 0 bases and J by 0 bases, with 12 bases left in between.